A single sample gave rise to the 27 T cell receptor beta chains below, sequenced in a study of cytomegalovirus exposure and HLA in healthy donors. Sequenced by immunoSEQ multiplex PCR; TCRdb stores in-frame clones only, minus some. Of fewer than 200,000 clones in the sample, roughly nine tenths were seen once. The sample was PBMCs. The source of these receptors is a woman younger than 45 in good health and CMV-seronegative.

The gene calls are TRBV7-8 and TRBJ1-4, with D uncertain. V gave up 0 bases and J gave up 6 bases, with 8 bases separating them. CDR1 and CDR2 (germline): SGHVS, FQNEAQ. The CDR3 loop spans 14 amino acids. CDR3 residues: CASSLADGYEKLFF. DNA for the CDR3: TGTGCCAGCAGCTTAGCCGACGGATATGAAAAACTGTTTTTT.

V usage is TRBV27 and J usage is TRBJ2-7; 9 bases are a match to TRBD1. CDR1 is MNHEY and CDR2 is SMNVEV in the germline V gene (reference sequence). The junction had 10 bases not matched to a gene; V was cut back by 2 bases and J by 2 bases. There are 17 residues in the CDR3. CDR3 amino acids: CASSLLPPGQGPYEQYF. CDR3 nucleotides: TGTGCCAGCAGTTTACTCCCTCCGGGACAGGGCCCCTACGAGCAGTACTTC.

The rearrangement joins TRBV14 to TRBJ1-1; 8 nucleotides align to TRBD1. Germline values: CDR1 SGHDN, CDR2 FVKESK. Germline trimming cut 5 bases from V and 3 bases from J; bases unmatched to any gene: 5. The CDR3 consists of 14 residues. The chain's CDR3 is CASSLRTGHTEAFF. DNA for the CDR3: TGTGCCAGCAGCTTAAGGACAGGGCACACTGAAGCTTTCTTT.

This chain connects TRBV28 to TRBJ1-2; D is unclear. The germline CDR1 and CDR2 sequences are MDHEN and SYDVKM. V gave up 6 bases and J gave up 4 bases, with 24 bases separating them. This CDR3 is built from 17 residues. The CDR3 loop reads CASSSRSRAPARYGYTF. The CDR3 DNA sequence: TGTGCCAGCAGCTCGAGGTCCCGGGCGCCAGCACGCTATGGCTACACCTTC.

The chain links TRBV5-4 to TRBJ2-1, with D tentatively TRBD1 (5 bases). V was cut by 4 bases and J by 7 bases, with 18 bases left in between. The CDR3 has 15 residues. Germline V lookup: CDR1 SGHNT, CDR2 YYREEE (reference sequence). The CDR3 region is CASSPTFLTENEQFF. Here the CDR3 DNA reads TGTGCCAGCAGCCCTACCTTCCTGACAGAGAATGAGCAGTTCTTC.

The chain joins TRBV19 to TRBJ1-5; D ambiguous. Germline CDR1 is LNHDA and CDR2 is SQIVND (reference sequence). V lost 3 bases and J lost 2, with 11 bases in between. The CDR3 spans 15 residues. The CDR3 is CASSIVAGRNQPQHF. The CDR3 DNA follows: TGTGCCAGTAGTATCGTAGCGGGTCGCAATCAGCCCCAGCATTTT.

This chain uses TRBV19 with TRBJ1-5; TRBD1 agrees at 10 bases. CDR3 length equals 21 residues. V was clipped by 5 bases and J by 0 bases; unmatched bases: 19. Per the germline V gene, CDR1 is LNHDA and CDR2 is SQIVND (reference sequence). CDR3 in amino acids: CASSPTHLGGQGTVSNQPQHF. The CDR3 DNA follows: TGTGCCAGTAGTCCAACCCACCTGGGGGGACAGGGGACGGTTAGCAATCAGCCCCAGCATTTT.

This rearrangement joins TRBV29-1 to TRBJ2-5; 8 nucleotides agree with TRBD1. Germline CDR1 SQVTM, CDR2 ANQGSEA. J was trimmed by 5 bases and V by 5 bases; bases with no gene match: 1. This CDR3 has 11 amino acids. CDR3 amino acids: CSVTGGETQYF. The CDR3, as DNA: TGCAGCGTTACAGGGGGGGAGACCCAGTACTTC.

The rearrangement links TRBV27 to TRBJ1-6; D is ambiguous. Germline V gene lookup returns CDR1 MNHEY and CDR2 SMNVEV (reference sequence). Trimming cost V 5 bases and J 5 bases, with 10 bases left between them. This CDR3 comprises 14 residues. The CDR3 DNA reads as TGTGCCAGCAGTGAGAGGCAAAATAATTCACCCCTCCACTTT. As protein: CASSERQNNSPLHF.

J is TRBJ1-2 and V is TRBV6-1, with D perhaps TRBD1 (5 bases). The V gene lost 2 bases and the J gene lost 8 bases, with 12 bases spanning the gap. Germline CDR1 is MNHNS and CDR2 is SASEGT. The CDR3 consists of 13 residues. The chain's CDR3 is CASSERAGNGYTF. The CDR3 DNA is TGTGCCAGCAGTGAAAGGGCAGGGAACGGCTACACCTTC.

DNA for the CDR3: TGTGCCAGCAGCGCCGGAGGGGGTACCGGGGAGCTGTTTTTT. Protein sequence: CASSAGGGTGELFF. The rearrangement links TRBV9 to TRBJ2-2; the D call may be TRBD1 or TRBD2 (6 bases each). The V gene lost 3 bases and the J gene lost 5 bases, with 11 bases spanning the gap. The CDR3 extends over 14 amino acids. The germline V gene has CDR1 SGDLS and CDR2 YYNGEE. The full variable domain, its missing parts supplied by reference TRBV9 and TRBJ2-2, is DSGVTQTPKHLITATGQRVTLRCSPRSGDLSVYWYQQSLDQGLQFLIQYYNGEERAKGNILERFSAQQFPDLHSELNLSSLELGDSALYFCASSAGGGTGELFFGEGSRLTVL.

The chain links TRBV7-2 to TRBJ2-6; D not resolved. V lost 4 bases and J lost 0, with 7 bases in between. Per the germline V gene, CDR1 is SGHTA and CDR2 is FQGNSA. The CDR3 is made up of 15 amino acids. For the CDR3, the DNA is TGTGCCAGCAGCTCCAGGAGCTCTGGGGCCAACGTCCTGACTTTC. This codes for CASSSRSSGANVLTF.

The rearrangement uses TRBV4-3 and TRBJ2-1; TRBD2 aligns across 8 bases. This CDR3 is built from 16 residues. Germline loops: CDR1 LGHNA, CDR2 YSLEER. With V trimmed by 1 base and J by 2 bases, 4 bases remained unmatched. DNA of the CDR3: TGCGCCAGCAGCCAAGTTTCGGGGGGGGCCTACAATGAGCAGTTCTTC. Protein: CASSQVSGGAYNEQFF.

This clone has a single count. The chain uses TRBV10-3 and TRBJ1-2; D is undetermined. Trimming cost V 2 bases and J 8 bases, with 12 bases left between them. The CDR3 is 13 residues long. Germline CDR1 ENHRY, CDR2 SYGVKD. Written as DNA, the CDR3 is TGTGCCATCAGTGAGAGCTCTGCGGAGGGCTACACCTTC. Its translation: CAISESSAEGYTF.

V gene TRBV6-5 combines with J gene TRBJ1-6; D is perhaps TRBD1 (6 bases). The ends were cut back, 6 bases at V and 7 bases at J, with 13 bases in the middle. This CDR3 spans 14 amino acids. CDR1 is MNHEY and CDR2 is SVGAGI in the germline V gene. CDR3 bases: TGTGCCAGCAGACCCGGACAGCCGAATTCACCCCTCCACTTT. Its translation is CASRPGQPNSPLHF.

V is TRBV5-5 and J is TRBJ2-7, with D unresolved. The CDR3 is 11 amino acids. Deletions cut 0 bases from V and 9 bases from J, with 7 bases between. Looked up from germline, CDR1 is SGHKS and CDR2 is YYEKEE (reference sequence). The CDR3 here is CASSLGSGQYF. The CDR3 coding sequence is TGTGCCAGCAGCTTGGGTTCAGGGCAGTACTTC. Filled out from reference TRBV5-5 and TRBJ2-7, the complete variable domain reads DAGVTQSPTHLIKTRGQQVTLRCSPISGHKSVSWYQQVLGQGPQFIFQYYEKEERGRGNFPDRFSARQFPNYSSELNVNALLLGDSALYLCASSLGSGQYFGPGTRLTVT.

The genes are TRBV30 and TRBJ2-1; a possible D gene is TRBD2 (5 bases). Germline loops: CDR1 GTSNPN, CDR2 SVGIG (reference sequence). With 2 bases removed from V and 14 bases from J, the gap between germline ends came to 19 bases. The CDR3 is 13 amino acids. For the CDR3, the DNA is TGTGCCTGGAGTCTTGATACGGGTGGGGAGAAGTTCTTC. Amino acids: CAWSLDTGGEKFF.

V is TRBV6-1 and J is TRBJ2-1, with D hard to call. CDR1 is MNHNS and CDR2 is SASEGT in the germline V gene. The CDR3 is made up of 14 amino acids. The V end was cut by 7 bases, the J end by 6 bases, with 16 bases between. The DNA for the CDR3 is TGTGCCAGCACCATGGACCCGTATAGCAATGAGCAGTTCTTC. Protein product: CASTMDPYSNEQFF.

The chain is built from TRBV9 and TRBJ1-1; 10 bases fit TRBD1. The CDR3 sequence is 15 residues long. The J segment lost 6 bases and the V segment lost 5 bases, leaving 10 bases of the junction unmatched. Germline-derived CDR1 and CDR2 are SGDLS and YYNGEE. CDR3 in amino acids: CASSFMGQGIAEAFF. The CDR3 nucleotides are TGTGCCAGCAGTTTTATGGGACAGGGGATCGCTGAAGCTTTCTTT.

CDR3 in DNA: TGTGCCAGCAGTGGAGGGGCGAGGGGCGGGGAGCTGTTTTTT. Translating gives CASSGGARGGELFF. This chain joins TRBV6-1 and TRBJ2-2, with D possibly called TRBD1 or TRBD2 (5 bases each). V lost 4 bases to trimming and J lost 7 bases, with 13 bases between them. Per the germline V gene, CDR1 is MNHNS and CDR2 is SASEGT. The length of the CDR3 is 14 residues.

The chain employs TRBV5-4 and TRBJ2-5; D ambiguous. CDR3 length: 15 residues. Trimming removed 0 bases at V and 5 bases at J, with 14 bases between. Germline-derived CDR1 and CDR2 are SGHNT and YYREEE (reference sequence). The chain's CDR3 is CASSLVGPGQETQYF. The CDR3 DNA reads as TGTGCCAGCAGCTTGGTGGGTCCTGGTCAGGAGACCCAGTACTTC.

The V call is TRBV5-4, the J call TRBJ1-6; D possibly corresponds to TRBD1 (5 bases). Germline V CDR1 and CDR2: SGHNT, YYREEE (reference sequence). Deletions cut 0 bases from V and 9 bases from J, with 13 bases between. This CDR3 is 15 amino acids long. CDR3 sequence (DNA): TGTGCCAGCAGCTTGGGCGGCAGGGACCGTTCACCCCTCCACTTT. It codes for CASSLGGRDRSPLHF.

The chain combines TRBV7-2 with TRBJ2-7; 8 nucleotides align to TRBD2. Germline V gives CDR1 SGHTA, CDR2 FQGNSA. This CDR3 has 12 amino acids. J was trimmed by 3 bases and V by 6 bases; bases with no gene match: 1. The CDR3 nucleotides are TGTGCCAGCAGTAGCGGGGACTACGAGCAGTACTTC. This sequence encodes CASSSGDYEQYF.

The rearrangement uses TRBV5-6 and TRBJ2-7, with TRBD1 matching 8 bases. Germline values: CDR1 SGHDT, CDR2 YYEEEE. The CDR3 has 11 amino acids. Trimming at V came to 4 bases and at J to 12 bases, leaving 6 bases not matched to a gene. This CDR3 reads CASSPGQVWYF. In nucleotides, the CDR3 is TGTGCCAGCAGCCCGGGACAGGTATGGTACTTC. The full variable domain, with the rest looked up from reference TRBV5-6 and TRBJ2-7, is DAGVTQSPTHLIKTRGQQVTLRCSPKSGHDTVSWYQQALGQGPQFIFQYYEEEERQRGNFPDRFSGHQFPNYSSELNVNALLLGDSALYLCASSPGQVWYFGPGTRLTVT.

The rearrangement joins TRBV6-5 to TRBJ1-1; the D gene is possibly TRBD1 (5 bases). This CDR3 comprises 14 residues. Germline values: CDR1 MNHEY, CDR2 SVGAGI. V was cut by 4 bases and J by 1 base, with 10 bases left in between. CDR3 amino acids: CASSWGRGNTEAFF. In DNA form, the CDR3 reads TGTGCCAGCAGTTGGGGACGCGGGAACACTGAAGCTTTCTTT.

The V gene is TRBV5-1, the J gene TRBJ2-6; 8 bases match TRBD1. The CDR3 loop spans 17 amino acids. Germline lookup yields CDR1 SGHRS and CDR2 YFSETQ. Losses at the gene ends were 3 bases for V and 0 bases for J; bases not matched to a gene: 5. The DNA of the CDR3 is TGCGCCAGCAGCTCGGGACAGGATTTCTCTGGGGCCAACGTCCTGACTTTC. Translating it yields CASSSGQDFSGANVLTF.

Here the CDR3 reads CASSLVRGSEAFF. CDR3 DNA: TGTGCCAGCAGTTTGGTCAGGGGGTCCGAAGCTTTCTTT. V is TRBV27 and J is TRBJ1-1; 7 nucleotides line up with TRBD1. Germline V gene sequence: CDR1 MNHEY, CDR2 SMNVEV (reference sequence). The CDR3 extends over 13 amino acids. V trimming: 3 bases; J trimming: 8 bases; junction bases outside the gene matches: 6.